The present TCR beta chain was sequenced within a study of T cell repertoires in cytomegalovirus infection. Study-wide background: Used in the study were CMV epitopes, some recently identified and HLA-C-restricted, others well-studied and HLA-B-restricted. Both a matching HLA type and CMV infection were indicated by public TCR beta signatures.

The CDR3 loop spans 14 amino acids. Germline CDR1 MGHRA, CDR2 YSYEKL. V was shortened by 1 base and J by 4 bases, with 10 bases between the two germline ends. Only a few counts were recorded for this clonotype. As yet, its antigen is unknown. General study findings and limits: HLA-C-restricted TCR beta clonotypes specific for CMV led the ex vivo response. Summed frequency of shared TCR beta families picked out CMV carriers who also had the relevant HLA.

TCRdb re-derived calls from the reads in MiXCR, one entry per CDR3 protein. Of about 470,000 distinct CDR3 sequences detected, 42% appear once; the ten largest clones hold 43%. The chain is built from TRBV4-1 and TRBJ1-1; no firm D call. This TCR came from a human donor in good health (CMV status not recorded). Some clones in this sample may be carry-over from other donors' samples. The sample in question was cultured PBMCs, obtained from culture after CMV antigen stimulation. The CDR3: CASSQVPLGTEAFF. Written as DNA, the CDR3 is TGCGCCAGCAGCCAAGTACCGTTGGGCACTGAAGCTTTCTTT.